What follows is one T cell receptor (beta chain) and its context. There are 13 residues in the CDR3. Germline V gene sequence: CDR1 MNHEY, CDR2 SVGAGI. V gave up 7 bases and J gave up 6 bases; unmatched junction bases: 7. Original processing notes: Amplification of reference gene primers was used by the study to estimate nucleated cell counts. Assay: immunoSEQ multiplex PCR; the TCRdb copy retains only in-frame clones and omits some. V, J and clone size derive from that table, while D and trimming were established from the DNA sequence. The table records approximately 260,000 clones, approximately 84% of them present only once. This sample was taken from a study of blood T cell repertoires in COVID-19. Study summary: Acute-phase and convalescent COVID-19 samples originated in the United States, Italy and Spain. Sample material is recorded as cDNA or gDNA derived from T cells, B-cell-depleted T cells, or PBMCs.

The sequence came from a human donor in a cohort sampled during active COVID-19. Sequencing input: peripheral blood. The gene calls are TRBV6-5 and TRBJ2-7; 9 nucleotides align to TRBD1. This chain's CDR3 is CASTKTGGGEQYF. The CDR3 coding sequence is TGTGCCAGCACCAAGACAGGGGGTGGCGAGCAGTACTTC.